This entry lists 13 T cell receptor beta chains sequenced from one sample in a study of cytomegalovirus exposure and HLA in healthy donors. 13 Jbeta primers and 60 Vbeta primers were used for the PCR. Profiled with immunoSEQ multiplex PCR; TCRdb holds only in-frame clones, not every one. Altogether about 200,000 clones are present, around 80% being singletons, with the ten largest covering about 14%. The sample taken for sequencing was PBMCs. Receptor source: a man aged 35-49 years in good health and CMV-seronegative.

The chain joins TRBV27 to TRBJ2-3; 14 bases agree with TRBD2. This CDR3 has 17 amino acids. The V segment lost 3 bases and the J segment 5 bases; nucleotides outside the gene matches: 7. The germline gives CDR1 MNHEY, CDR2 SMNVEV (reference sequence). The CDR3 DNA follows: TGTGCCAGCAGTTTGGTGACTAGCGGGAGGGCCAAAGATACGCAGTATTTT. Translated, it gives CASSLVTSGRAKDTQYF.

The genes are TRBV7-6 and TRBJ1-4; no definite D call. CDR1 is SGHVS and CDR2 is FNYEAQ in the germline V gene. This CDR3 has 14 amino acids. V gave up 3 bases and J gave up 3 bases, with 8 bases separating them. As DNA, the CDR3 is TGTGCCAGCAGCTTTCGGGGTGCTAATGAAAAACTGTTTTTT. Its protein product is CASSFRGANEKLFF.

V and J are TRBV6-4 and TRBJ2-2; TRBD1 is a possible D gene (6 bases). Germline V CDR1 and CDR2: MRHNA, SNTAGT. CDR3 length equals 15 residues. The V gene lost 11 bases and the J gene lost 3 bases, with 19 bases spanning the gap. This chain's CDR3 is CASRPGVGYTGELFF. The CDR3 nucleotides are TGTGCCTCTCGACCAGGGGTCGGGTACACCGGGGAGCTGTTTTTT.

The chain combines TRBV7-2 with TRBJ2-3, with TRBD2 identical over 7 bases. The germline gives CDR1 SGHTA, CDR2 FQGNSA. This CDR3 spans 18 amino acids. The V and J ends lost 0 bases and 7 bases, in that order; junction bases with no gene match: 16. For the CDR3, the DNA is TGTGCCAGCAGCTTAGCGGCTGGCGTGGCGGGGGTCACTTATACGCAGTATTTT. It specifies CASSLAAGVAGVTYTQYF.

This clone showed up just once. The chain combines TRBV6-1 with TRBJ2-7; TRBD1 aligns across 9 bases. This CDR3 is 16 amino acids long. The germline V gene encodes CDR1 MNHNS and CDR2 SASEGT. Trimming at V came to 4 bases and at J to 5 bases, leaving 12 bases not matched to a gene. The CDR3 DNA sequence: TGTGCCAGCAGTGGACCAGTCGACAGGGGGTATAACGAGCAGTACTTC. Translating gives CASSGPVDRGYNEQYF.

This chain links TRBV6-5 with TRBJ2-3; TRBD2 aligns across 9 bases. Germline V lookup: CDR1 MNHEY, CDR2 SVGAGI. J gave up 8 bases and V 3 bases, and 12 bases lay outside the gene matches. The length of the CDR3 is 16 residues. The CDR3 DNA follows: TGTGCCAGCAGTTATACGGCTAGCGGGGCCTCGGGTACGCAGTATTTT. This gives the protein CASSYTASGASGTQYF.

Details on this clone: One end of the junction is discordant with germline, which a read error may explain. The rearrangement links TRBV7-9 to TRBJ2-7, with 10 positions matching TRBD1. There are 16 residues in the CDR3. CDR1 and CDR2 (germline): SEHNR, FQNEAQ (reference sequence). The CDR3 protein is CSSSDASGTGAYEQYF. CDR3 nucleotide sequence: TGTTCCAGCAGCGATGCCAGCGGGACAGGGGCCTACGAGCAGTACTTC.

The CDR3 DNA reads as TGCGCCAGCAGGGAGACAGGAATGAACACTGAAGCTTTCTTT. This sequence encodes CASRETGMNTEAFF. The chain is built from TRBV10-2 and TRBJ1-1; a possible D gene is TRBD1 (6 bases). With 6 bases removed from V and 0 bases from J, the gap between germline ends came to 11 bases. Germline V CDR1 and CDR2: WSHSY, SAAADI. The CDR3 has 14 residues.

CDR3 DNA: TGCGCCAGCAGCTTCGGGACAGGGAGCACTGAAGCTTTCTTT. This translates into CASSFGTGSTEAFF. V is TRBV5-1 and J is TRBJ1-1, with 9 bases matching TRBD1. CDR3 length: 14 amino acids. The J segment lost 4 bases and the V segment lost 2 bases, leaving 3 bases of the junction unmatched. The germline V gene has CDR1 SGHRS and CDR2 YFSETQ. Using reference TRBV5-1 and TRBJ1-1 for the parts outside the CDR3, the full variable domain is KAGVTQTPRYLIKTRGQQVTLSCSPISGHRSVSWYQQTPGQGLQFLFEYFSETQRNKGNFPGRFSGRQFSNSRSEMNVSTLELGDSALYLCASSFGTGSTEAFFGQGTRLTVV.

The CDR3 protein is CASSSNSGRAAGELFF. The DNA for the CDR3 is TGTGCCAGCAGTTCGAATAGCGGGAGGGCGGCCGGGGAGCTGTTTTTT. This rearrangement joins TRBV7-6 to TRBJ2-2, with 11 positions matching TRBD2. V dropped 6 bases and J dropped 6; count of bases not matched to a gene: 9. Germline V lookup: CDR1 SGHVS, CDR2 FNYEAQ. The CDR3 consists of 16 residues.

The gene calls are TRBV30 and TRBJ1-1; D possibly corresponds to TRBD1 (6 bases). Trimming removed 5 bases from V and 3 bases from J, with 7 bases in between. The CDR3 loop spans 11 amino acids. From germline, CDR1 is GTSNPN and CDR2 SVGIG (reference sequence). The CDR3 here is CAWHRDTEAFF. For the CDR3, the DNA is TGTGCCTGGCACAGGGACACTGAAGCTTTCTTT.

V usage is TRBV15 and J usage is TRBJ1-3, with 9 nucleotides matching TRBD1. The CDR3 length is 16 residues. CDR1 is LNHNV, CDR2 YYDKDF, per germline (reference sequence). V lost 0 bases and J lost 7; bases outside the gene matches: 7. The CDR3 here is CATSRDQNRGPNTIYF. The CDR3 DNA follows: TGTGCCACCAGCAGAGATCAAAACAGGGGGCCCAACACCATATATTTT. Supplemented by reference TRBV15 and TRBJ1-3, the full variable domain reads DAMVIQNPRYQVTQFGKPVTLSCSQTLNHNVMYWYQQKSSQAPKLLFHYYDKDFNNEADTPDNFQSRRPNTSFCFLDIRSPGLGDTAMYLCATSRDQNRGPNTIYFGEGSWLTVV.

This sequence joins TRBV28 and TRBJ2-1; 7 nucleotides agree with TRBD2. The CDR3 is 15 residues long. The ends lost 4 bases at V and 0 bases at J; junction bases unmatched: 3. The germline gives CDR1 MDHEN, CDR2 SYDVKM. CDR3 sequence: CASSSSGGSYNEQFF. The CDR3 coding sequence is TGTGCCAGCAGTTCCTCGGGAGGCTCCTACAATGAGCAGTTCTTC. The complete variable domain, with remaining parts taken from reference TRBV28 and TRBJ2-1, reads DVKVTQSSRYLVKRTGEKVFLECVQDMDHENMFWYRQDPGLGLRLIYFSYDVKMKEKGDIPEGYSVSREKKERFSLILESASTNQTSMYLCASSSSGGSYNEQFFGPGTRLTVL.